This record covers a single T cell receptor beta chain. This sample's time point: new active TB diagnosis, blood taken before or within 7 days of starting treatment. Confirmation came from sputum smear and/or culture positivity for M. tuberculosis. This entry comes from a study of T cells in tuberculosis. Sequencing was performed with immunoSEQ multiplex PCR; in TCRdb, only in-frame clones are kept and a portion is missing. This table holds some 30,000 clones, roughly 83% found once. The CDR3 extends over 15 amino acids. V was clipped by 0 bases and J by 2 bases, with 10 bases between them. The germline V gene encodes CDR1 LGHNA and CDR2 YNFKEQ.

The rearrangement joins TRBV4-2 to TRBJ1-2; tentative D call: TRBD1 (5 bases). This clonotype was obtained from an adult with tuberculosis. Sequencing used PBMCs, obtained at tuberculosis diagnosis. CDR3 in amino acids: CASSQELGHNYGYTF. The CDR3 nucleotides are TGTGCCAGCAGCCAAGAACTCGGACACAACTATGGCTACACCTTC.